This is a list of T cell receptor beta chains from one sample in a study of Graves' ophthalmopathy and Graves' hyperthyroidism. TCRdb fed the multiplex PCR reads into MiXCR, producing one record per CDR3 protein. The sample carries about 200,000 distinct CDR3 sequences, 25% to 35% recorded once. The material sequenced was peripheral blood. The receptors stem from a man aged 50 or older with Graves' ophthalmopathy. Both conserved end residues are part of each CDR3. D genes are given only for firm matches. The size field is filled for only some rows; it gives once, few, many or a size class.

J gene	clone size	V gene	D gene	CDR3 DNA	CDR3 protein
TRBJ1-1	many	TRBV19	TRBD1	TGTGCCAGTAGGGACGGACAGGGCTGGACTGAAGCTTTCTTT	CASRDGQGWTEAFF
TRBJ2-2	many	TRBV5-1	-	TGCGCCAGCAGCTTGGAAATGGCCACCGGGGAGCTGTTTTTT	CASSLEMATGELFF
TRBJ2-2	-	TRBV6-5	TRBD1	TGTGCCAGCAATTCCGGGACAGGCGTGTCCGGGGAGCTGTTTTTT	CASNSGTGVSGELFF
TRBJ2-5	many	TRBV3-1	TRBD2	TGTGCCAGCAGCCAGCGGGAGGGCCGGGACCAAGAGACCCAGTACTTC	CASSQREGRDQETQYF
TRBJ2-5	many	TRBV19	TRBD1	TGTGCCAGTAGTGGACAGGGGTGGATGGAGACCCAGTACTTC	CASSGQGWMETQYF
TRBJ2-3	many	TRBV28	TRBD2	TGTGCCAGCAGCCGTAGTGGGAGCGGGAGTAGCACAGATACGCAGTATTTT	CASSRSGSGSSTDTQYF
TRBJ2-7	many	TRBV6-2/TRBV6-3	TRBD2	TGTGCCAGCAGTTACCCTAGCGGGATCTCCTACGAGCAGTACTTC	CASSYPSGISYEQYF
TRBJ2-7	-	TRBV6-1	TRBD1	TGTGCCAGCAGAAGAAACCGGGACAGCAACTACGAGCAGTACTTC	CASRRNRDSNYEQYF
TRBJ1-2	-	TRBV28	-	TGTGCCAGCAGTGGATCAAACTCCAACTATAGCTACACCTTC	CASSGSNSNYSYTF
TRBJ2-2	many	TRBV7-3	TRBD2	TGTGCCAGCAGCTCCCGGACTAGCGGGAGCGACGGCACCGGGGAGCTGTTTTTT	CASSSRTSGSDGTGELFF
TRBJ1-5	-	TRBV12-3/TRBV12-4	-	TGTGCCAGCACTGGGGACTTCAACAATCAGCCCCAGCATTTT	CASTGDFNNQPQHF
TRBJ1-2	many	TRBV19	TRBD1	TGTGCCAGTAGTCGACAGGGGGCTTTAAACCATGGCTACACCTTC	CASSRQGALNHGYTF
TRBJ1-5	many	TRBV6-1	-	TGTGCCAGCAGCCCCACAGGGATGGGTCAGCCCCAGCATTTT	CASSPTGMGQPQHF
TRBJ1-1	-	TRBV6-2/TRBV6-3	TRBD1	TGTGCCAGCAAACGACAGGGCCCTAACACTGAAGCTTTCTTT	CASKRQGPNTEAFF
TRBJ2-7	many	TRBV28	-	TGTGCCAGCAGTTTCGGACTTTACGAGCAGTACTTC	CASSFGLYEQYF
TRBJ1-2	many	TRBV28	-	TGTGCCAGCAGTTTAGGGGGCGCGGACTATGGCTACACCTTC	CASSLGGADYGYTF
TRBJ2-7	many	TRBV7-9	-	TGTGCCAGCAGCTTAGCGAGGGGCCGACCCTACGAGCAGTACTTC	CASSLARGRPYEQYF
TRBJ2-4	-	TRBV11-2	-	TGTGCCAGCAGCCGAAACGGGCGGGATCAGGACATTCAGTACTTC	CASSRNGRDQDIQYF
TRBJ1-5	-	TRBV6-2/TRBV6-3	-	TGTGCCAGCAGTTACTCACGGACAGTTCCGAATCAGCCCCAGCATTTT	CASSYSRTVPNQPQHF
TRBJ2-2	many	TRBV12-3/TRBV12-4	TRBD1	TGTGCCAGCAGGCCCGACAGGGATCCCGGGGAGCTGTTTTTT	CASRPDRDPGELFF
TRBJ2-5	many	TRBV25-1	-	TGTGCCAGCAGTGTCCCCGGACAAGGCTATCAGTACTTC	CASSVPGQGYQYF
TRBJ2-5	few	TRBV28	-	TGTGCCAGCAGTTTCGGTCCCTATAACGGCAGAGAGACCCAGTACTTC	CASSFGPYNGRETQYF
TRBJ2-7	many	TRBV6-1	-	TGTGCCAGCACTGTTTCCCACGAGCAGTACTTC	CASTVSHEQYF
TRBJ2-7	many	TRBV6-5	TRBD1	TGTGCCAGCAGTTATACCCGGACAGGTCTCTACGAGCAGTACTTC	CASSYTRTGLYEQYF
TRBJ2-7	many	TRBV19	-	TGTGCCAGTAGTGAATCTCTGGCCGGGACCGCTTCCCACGAGCAGTACTTC	CASSESLAGTASHEQYF
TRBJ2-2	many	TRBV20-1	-	TGCAGTGCCACTCCAGGAGTCGGGGAGCTGTTTTTT	CSATPGVGELFF
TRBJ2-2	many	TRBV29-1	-	TGCAGCGGTCTGGGACAGAACACCGGGGAGCTGTTTTTT	CSGLGQNTGELFF
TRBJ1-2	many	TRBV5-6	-	TGTGCCAGCAGCTTGGCTGGGGTTTATGACTACACCTTC	CASSLAGVYDYTF